This TCR beta chain was identified during a study of neoadjuvant anti-PD-1 for oral cavity cancer. Study-level results: TCR analyses covered only three patients per response group. Treg/Th17 ratio rose with pretreatment blood and fell with post-treatment tumor TCRbeta clonality.

Patients had HPV-negative, locally advanced oral cavity squamous cell carcinoma. PBMCs were not maintained or expanded in culture before analysis. The CDR3 contains 12 residues. Per germline, CDR1 SEHNR and CDR2 FQNEAQ (reference sequence). Trimming pared 1 base from V and 6 bases from J, leaving 4 bases between. TCRdb's table, derived via immunoSEQ multiplex PCR, lists solely in-frame clones and lacks some. The sample lists about 80,000 clones, roughly 80% occurring once. Notes on this clone: Its antigen is not known.

The sample was PBMCs, taken before nivolumab (anti-PD-1) treatment. V usage is TRBV7-9 and J usage is TRBJ2-4, with unresolved D. This clonotype originated in a person between 35 and 79 years old with oral cavity squamous cell carcinoma. The DNA of the CDR3 is TGTGCCAGCAGCTTAGACAGAAACATTCAGTACTTC. The encoded protein is CASSLDRNIQYF.